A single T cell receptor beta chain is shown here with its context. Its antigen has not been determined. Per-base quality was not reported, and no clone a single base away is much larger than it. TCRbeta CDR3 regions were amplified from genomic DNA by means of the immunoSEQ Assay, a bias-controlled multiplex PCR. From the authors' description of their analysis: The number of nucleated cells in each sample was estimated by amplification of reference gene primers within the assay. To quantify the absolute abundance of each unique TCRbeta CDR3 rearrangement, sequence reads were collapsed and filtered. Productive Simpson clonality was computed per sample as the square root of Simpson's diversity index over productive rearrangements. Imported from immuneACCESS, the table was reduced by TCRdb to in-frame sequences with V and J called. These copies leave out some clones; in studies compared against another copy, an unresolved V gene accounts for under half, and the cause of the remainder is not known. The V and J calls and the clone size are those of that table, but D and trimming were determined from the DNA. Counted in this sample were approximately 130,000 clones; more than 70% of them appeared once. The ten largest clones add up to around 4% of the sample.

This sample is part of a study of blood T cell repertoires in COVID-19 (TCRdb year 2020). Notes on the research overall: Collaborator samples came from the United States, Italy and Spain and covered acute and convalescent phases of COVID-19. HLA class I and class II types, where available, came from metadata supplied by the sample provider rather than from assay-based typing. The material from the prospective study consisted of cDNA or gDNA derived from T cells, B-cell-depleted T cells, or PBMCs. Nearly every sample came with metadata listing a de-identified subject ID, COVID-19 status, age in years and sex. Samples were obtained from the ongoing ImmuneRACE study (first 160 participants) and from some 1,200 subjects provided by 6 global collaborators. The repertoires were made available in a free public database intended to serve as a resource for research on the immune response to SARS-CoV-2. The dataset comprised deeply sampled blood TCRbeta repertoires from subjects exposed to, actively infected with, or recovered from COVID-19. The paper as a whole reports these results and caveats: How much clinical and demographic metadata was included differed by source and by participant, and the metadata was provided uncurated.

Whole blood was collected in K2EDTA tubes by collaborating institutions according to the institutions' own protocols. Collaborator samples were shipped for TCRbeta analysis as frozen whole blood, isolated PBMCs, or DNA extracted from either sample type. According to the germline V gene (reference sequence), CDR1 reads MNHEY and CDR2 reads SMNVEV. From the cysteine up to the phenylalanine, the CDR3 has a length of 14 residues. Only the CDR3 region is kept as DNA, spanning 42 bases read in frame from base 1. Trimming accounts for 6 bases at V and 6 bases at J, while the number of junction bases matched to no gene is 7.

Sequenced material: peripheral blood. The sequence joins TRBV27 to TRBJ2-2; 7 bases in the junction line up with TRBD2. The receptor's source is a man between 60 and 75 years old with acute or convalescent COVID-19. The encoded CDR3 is CASSYLTSSGELFF. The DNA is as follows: TGTGCCAGCAGCTATCTGACTAGCTCCGGGGAGCTGTTTTTT.